The sequence of this T cell receptor beta chain was determined in a study of blood T cell repertoires in COVID-19. About the study: The United States, Italy and Spain supplied acute and convalescent COVID-19 samples. The analysed material was cDNA or gDNA that came from T cells, B-cell-depleted T cells, or PBMCs.

Some clones are missing from TCRdb's copy, which holds only in-frame ones; the method was immunoSEQ multiplex PCR. The sample shows some 230,000 clones, approximately 83% of them seen only once. The CDR3 length is 13 residues. Germline V gives CDR1 MGHRA, CDR2 YSYEKL. V gave up 1 base and J gave up 8 bases; unmatched junction bases: 2. The specimen sequenced was peripheral blood. The sequence was obtained from a woman in her fifties or sixties with acute or convalescent COVID-19. This sequence joins TRBV4-1 and TRBJ2-1; 7 positions match TRBD2. The CDR3 loop is CASSQGGRDEQFF. In nucleotides, the CDR3 is TGCGCCAGCAGCCAAGGGGGGAGGGATGAGCAGTTCTTC.